These 25 T cell receptor beta chains came from one sample sequenced in a study of a mutant IDH1 vaccine in newly diagnosed glioma. The sample's time point: baseline, week 1 (first vaccination visit). The treatment was: pre-vaccination baseline after standard-of-care therapy. The method was immunoSEQ multiplex PCR; TCRdb's version includes in-frame clones alone and lacks a portion of them. The data show tens of thousands of clones, with approximately 82% seen just once and approximately 4.4% held by the top ten. Sequenced material: peripheral blood mononuclear cells (PBMCs), taken from a glioma patient treated with radiotherapy, temozolomide or both. These receptors were collected from a woman in her late teens or twenties with glioma. Some clones in this sample may be carry-over from other donors' samples.

V usage is TRBV13 and J usage is TRBJ1-4, with D unresolved. Between the trimmed V and J ends, which lost 3 bases and 16 bases, there was a span of 18 bases. Germline V lookup: CDR1 PRHDT, CDR2 FYEKMQ (reference sequence). This CDR3 has 13 residues. The CDR3 DNA is TGTGCCAGCAGCTTGAATTCGGACCCTAATCCGTTTTTT. Translating gives CASSLNSDPNPFF. Full variable domain (remainder filled in from reference TRBV13 and TRBJ1-4): AAGVIQSPRHLIKEKRETATLKCYPIPRHDTVYWYQQGPGQDPQFLISFYEKMQSDKGSIPDRFSAQQFSDYHSELNMSSLELGDSALYFCASSLNSDPNPFFGSGTQLSVL.

The table lists this clone with a few counts. The genes are TRBV6-1 and TRBJ1-4; 7 bases map to TRBD1. The germline CDR1 and CDR2 sequences are MNHNS and SASEGT. The CDR3 totals 15 residues. J lost 2 bases, V lost 6 bases, and 6 bases had no gene match. CDR3 sequence reads: CASRKTGATNEKLFF. DNA for the CDR3: TGTGCCAGCAGGAAAACAGGGGCTACTAATGAAAAACTGTTTTTT.

CDR3 loop: CSVQGAHGYTF. As DNA, the CDR3 is TGCAGCGTGCAGGGAGCACATGGCTACACCTTC. The rearrangement links TRBV29-1 to TRBJ1-2, with TRBD1 as a possible D gene (5 bases). CDR1 is SQVTM, CDR2 ANQGSEA, per germline. The V end lost 6 bases, the J end lost 6 bases, and 11 bases lay between the germline ends. The CDR3 consists of 11 residues.

This chain connects TRBV27 to TRBJ1-6, with D unclear. The length of the CDR3 is 13 residues. Trimming stripped 5 bases from V and 8 bases from J, with 10 bases between. The germline V gene has CDR1 MNHEY and CDR2 SMNVEV (reference sequence). CDR3 in DNA: TGTGCCAGCAGTGAAAGAGGTGATTCACCCCTCCACTTT. Translated: CASSERGDSPLHF.

The chain couples TRBV5-4 to TRBJ1-1, with 7 positions matching TRBD1. J lost 4 bases, V lost 4 bases, and 7 bases had no gene match. The CDR3 runs to 14 residues. Germline assignment: CDR1 SGHNT and CDR2 YYREEE (reference sequence). The CDR3 coding sequence is TGTGCCAGCAGCCTCGACAGGGTTGTCACTGAAGCTTTCTTT. This translates into CASSLDRVVTEAFF.

The gene calls are TRBV7-9 and TRBJ2-2, with TRBD1 matching over 7 bases. The V segment lost 3 bases and the J segment 4 bases; nucleotides outside the gene matches: 5. The CDR3 runs to 15 residues. Germline V gene lookup returns CDR1 SEHNR and CDR2 FQNEAQ (reference sequence). The CDR3 DNA reads TGTGCCAGCAGCTTGCGACAGGGTGCCACCGGGGAGCTGTTTTTT. This codes for CASSLRQGATGELFF.

The chain has TRBV5-6 and TRBJ2-7, with D maybe TRBD1 (6 bases). V gave up 2 bases and J gave up 3 bases, with 18 bases separating them. Germline V gene sequence: CDR1 SGHDT, CDR2 YYEEEE. The CDR3 sequence is 16 residues long. The CDR3 is CASSFPPGHHYYEQYF. In DNA form, the CDR3 reads TGTGCCAGCAGCTTTCCTCCGGGACACCATTACTACGAGCAGTACTTC.

This clone was seen once. The V and J genes are TRBV29-1 and TRBJ1-1; possibly TRBD1 for D (5 bases). Germline values: CDR1 SQVTM, CDR2 ANQGSEA. The V end lost 7 bases, the J end lost 4 bases, and 16 bases lay between the germline ends. The CDR3 is 13 amino acids. CDR3 DNA sequence: TGCAGCGCAGCGATCGGGGGTATCACTGAAGCTTTCTTT. Its protein is CSAAIGGITEAFF.

This clone was detected only once. The chain recombines TRBV30 with TRBJ1-2, with D possibly matching TRBD1 (6 bases). The CDR3 is 12 residues long. Trimming took off 4 bases at V and 5 bases at J, with 11 bases between the two ends. The germline CDR1 and CDR2 sequences are GTSNPN and SVGIG (reference sequence). The CDR3 DNA sequence: TGTGCCTGGAAAGGGGGGGGTTATGGCTACACCTTC. Its protein is CAWKGGGYGYTF. Supplemented by reference TRBV30 and TRBJ1-2, the full variable domain reads SQTIHQWPATLVQPVGSPLSLECTVEGTSNPNLYWYRQAAGRGLQLLFYSVGIGQISSEVPQNLSASRPQDRQFILSSKKLLLSDSGFYLCAWKGGGYGYTFGSGTRLTVV.

The chain links TRBV6-4 to TRBJ1-1; TRBD1 matches at 7 bases. Unmatched junction bases numbered 5, after V lost 6 bases and J lost 4 bases. The germline V gene encodes CDR1 MRHNA and CDR2 SNTAGT. This CDR3 comprises 13 residues. In nucleotides, the CDR3 is TGTGCCAGCAGGGCAGGGGGTGGCACTGAAGCTTTCTTT. This translates into CASRAGGGTEAFF.

The chain combines TRBV7-9 with TRBJ2-7; possibly TRBD2 for D (6 bases). The V and J ends lost 4 bases and 4 bases respectively, with 17 bases between them. The CDR3 totals 15 residues. Germline values: CDR1 SEHNR, CDR2 FQNEAQ (reference sequence). This CDR3 is CASSSPGGAEYEQYF. CDR3 coding DNA: TGTGCCAGCAGCTCCCCCGGGGGAGCCGAGTACGAGCAGTACTTC.

The chain employs TRBV19 and TRBJ1-1; D is undetermined. Germline CDR1 LNHDA, CDR2 SQIVND (reference sequence). CDR3 length: 13 residues. The ends were cut back, 2 bases at V and 6 bases at J, with 10 bases in the middle. The CDR3: CASSIRTSAEAFF. CDR3 coding DNA: TGTGCCAGTAGTATAAGGACCTCTGCTGAAGCTTTCTTT.

The chain couples TRBV11-2 to TRBJ1-2; tentative D call: TRBD1 (6 bases). In germline, CDR1 is SGHAT, CDR2 FQNNGV. The CDR3 is 14 amino acids. V was clipped by 8 bases and J by 3 bases, with 16 bases between them. The CDR3 DNA reads TGTGCCAGCTCCTTCGGGGGGCCCCACTATGGCTACACCTTC. Translating gives CASSFGGPHYGYTF.

The chain has TRBV5-1 and TRBJ1-4; 9 nucleotides align to TRBD1. Germline CDR1 SGHRS, CDR2 YFSETQ. The CDR3 is made up of 15 amino acids. The trim removed 3 bases at V and 6 bases at J, leaving 6 bases unmatched. The CDR3 coding sequence is TGCGCCAGCAGCTGGGGGGGACAGGGAGATGAAAAACTGTTTTTT. This translates into CASSWGGQGDEKLFF.

The chain has TRBV14 and TRBJ1-1; D gene uncertain. Germline V gene sequence: CDR1 SGHDN, CDR2 FVKESK. This CDR3 has 14 amino acids. Trimming shortened V by 0 bases and J by 1 base, and 6 bases separated the two germline ends. CDR3: CASSQEVRNTEAFF. The CDR3 DNA follows: TGTGCCAGCAGCCAAGAGGTGCGGAACACTGAAGCTTTCTTT.

The rearrangement uses TRBV5-1 and TRBJ2-7; possible D gene TRBD2, 5 bases. Trimming pared 0 bases from V and 7 bases from J, leaving 38 bases between. CDR1 is SGHRS, CDR2 YFSETQ, per germline. CDR3 length: 22 residues. The CDR3 loop reads CASSLALGGGSPHRSTGWEQYF. CDR3 DNA: TGCGCCAGCAGCTTGGCCCTTGGTGGAGGCTCCCCCCATCGGAGTACGGGGTGGGAGCAGTACTTC.

This chain uses TRBV6-6 with TRBJ2-5, with TRBD2 identical over 7 bases. This CDR3 spans 14 amino acids. V dropped 5 bases and J dropped 5; count of bases not matched to a gene: 8. Germline CDR1 and CDR2: MNHNY and SVGAGI (reference sequence). The CDR3, as DNA: TGTGCCAGCAGTCATCTGGGAGGGGACGAGACCCAGTACTTC. This codes for CASSHLGGDETQYF.

The chain carries TRBV6-5 and TRBJ2-5; perhaps TRBD2 as D (6 bases). Trimming stripped 8 bases from V and 1 base from J, with 17 bases between. This CDR3 has 15 residues. The germline gives CDR1 MNHEY, CDR2 SVGAGI. CDR3 protein: CASGGGIEVQETQYF. The CDR3 nucleotides read TGTGCCAGCGGAGGAGGGATTGAGGTCCAAGAGACCCAGTACTTC.

The V call is TRBV2, the J call TRBJ2-1; the match to TRBD2 covers 9 bases. The trim removed 3 bases at V and 0 bases at J, leaving 12 bases unmatched. Germline CDR1 and CDR2: SNHLY and FYNNEI. The CDR3 is made up of 19 amino acids. The CDR3 sequence: CASSDLGGRARSSYNEQFF. DNA of the CDR3: TGTGCCAGCAGTGATTTGGGCGGGAGGGCCAGGAGCTCCTACAATGAGCAGTTCTTC.

The chain couples TRBV6-1 to TRBJ2-7; weak D call: TRBD1 (5 bases). Trimming left V 4 bases short and J 3 bases short, with 7 bases between. The CDR3 is 12 amino acids. Germline V gene sequence: CDR1 MNHNS, CDR2 SASEGT. The CDR3 coding sequence is TGTGCCAGCAGTGGACAGTACTACGAGCAGTACTTC. Protein product: CASSGQYYEQYF.

The chain uses TRBV5-4 and TRBJ2-5; D is unresolved. Germline CDR1 is SGHNT and CDR2 is YYREEE (reference sequence). The CDR3 is 13 amino acids. Trimming removed 6 bases at V and 4 bases at J, with 13 bases between. The CDR3 sequence is CASTLPGIETQYF. CDR3 DNA sequence: TGTGCCAGCACCCTCCCGGGTATAGAGACCCAGTACTTC.

The V call is TRBV5-1, the J call TRBJ2-7; weak D call: TRBD2 (6 bases). V shed 0 bases and J shed 5 bases, with 12 bases lying between them. This CDR3 region has 14 residues. The germline V gene has CDR1 SGHRS and CDR2 YFSETQ. CDR3 bases: TGCGCCAGCAGCTTGGAAGGGCGCGGGGACGAGCAGTACTTC. It codes for CASSLEGRGDEQYF.

The V call is TRBV9, the J call TRBJ1-1, with 7 bases matching TRBD1. Germline CDR1 reads SGDLS; CDR2 reads YYNGEE. J lost 0 bases, V lost 2 bases, and 1 base had no gene match. CDR3 length: 14 residues. CDR3 protein: CASSVGTVNTEAFF. In nucleotides, the CDR3 is TGTGCCAGCAGCGTGGGGACAGTGAACACTGAAGCTTTCTTT. Complete variable domain (other parts from reference TRBV9 and TRBJ1-1): DSGVTQTPKHLITATGQRVTLRCSPRSGDLSVYWYQQSLDQGLQFLIQYYNGEERAKGNILERFSAQQFPDLHSELNLSSLELGDSALYFCASSVGTVNTEAFFGQGTRLTVV.

The sample holds a few counts of this clone. The chain carries TRBV7-2 and TRBJ1-1; no clear D. Trimming stripped 5 bases from V and 3 bases from J, with 10 bases between. The germline CDR1 and CDR2 sequences are SGHTA and FQGNSA. The CDR3 runs to 13 residues. Written as DNA, the CDR3 is TGTGCCAGCAGCGCCCCCCCCGACACTGAAGCTTTCTTT. Translation: CASSAPPDTEAFF.

The chain is built from TRBV19 and TRBJ2-3, with 9 bases identical to TRBD2. CDR3 size: 14 residues. CDR1 and CDR2 from the germline V gene are LNHDA and SQIVND (reference sequence). V dropped 4 bases and J dropped 6; count of bases not matched to a gene: 5. CDR3 nucleotides: TGTGCCAGTAGTAGCGGGGGGGCCTATGATACGCAGTATTTT. Protein product: CASSSGGAYDTQYF.